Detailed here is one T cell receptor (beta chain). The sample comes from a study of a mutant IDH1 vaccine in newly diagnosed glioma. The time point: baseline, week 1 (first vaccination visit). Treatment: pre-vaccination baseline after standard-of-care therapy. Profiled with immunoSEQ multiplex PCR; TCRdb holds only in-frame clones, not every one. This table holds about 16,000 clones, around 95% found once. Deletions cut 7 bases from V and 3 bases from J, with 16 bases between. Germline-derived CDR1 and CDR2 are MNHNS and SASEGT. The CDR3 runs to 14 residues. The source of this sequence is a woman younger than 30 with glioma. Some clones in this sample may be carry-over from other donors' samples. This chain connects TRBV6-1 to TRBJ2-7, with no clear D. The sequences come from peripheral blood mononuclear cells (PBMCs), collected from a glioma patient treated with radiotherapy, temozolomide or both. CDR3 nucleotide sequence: TGTGCCAGCATTCTAACAGCTTTGGGCTACGAGCAGTACTTC. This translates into CASILTALGYEQYF.